Following are 20 T cell receptor beta chains from one sample sequenced in a study of shared clonotypes between healthy human individuals. TCRdb's copy holds only in-frame clones and misses some; the assay was immunoSEQ multiplex PCR. Altogether 1.5 million to 2.5 million clones are present, roughly 94% being singletons, with the ten largest covering less than 1.5%. Naive CD8 cells were CD45RO-negative, positively selected for CCR7, excluding terminally differentiated effector memory CD45RA+ cells. Sequenced material: naive CD8+ T cells sorted from blood. These receptors all stem from a man aged 18 to 29 in good health.

The rearrangement joins TRBV5-1 to TRBJ2-1, with 7 bases fitting TRBD1. V lost 5 bases and J lost 7; bases outside the gene matches: 9. The length of the CDR3 is 14 residues. Looked up from germline, CDR1 is SGHRS and CDR2 is YFSETQ. This chain's CDR3 is CASRRTGTENEQFF. The CDR3 DNA reads TGCGCCAGCAGGAGAACCGGGACAGAAAATGAGCAGTTCTTC.

The V and J genes are TRBV27 and TRBJ1-2; the match to TRBD1 covers 7 bases. CDR1 is MNHEY, CDR2 SMNVEV, per germline (reference sequence). The V gene end was trimmed by 4 bases and the J gene end by 6 bases; junction bases not matched to a gene: 8. The CDR3 totals 14 residues. This chain's CDR3 is CASSYIGGSNGYTF. CDR3 DNA: TGTGCCAGCAGTTATATAGGGGGCTCGAATGGCTACACCTTC.

The rearrangement uses TRBV10-2 and TRBJ1-2; 7 nucleotides match TRBD1. CDR1 is WSHSY, CDR2 SAAADI, per germline. J gave up 0 bases and V 7 bases, and 8 bases lay outside the gene matches. The CDR3 spans 15 residues. CDR3 DNA sequence: TGCGCCAGCACCCCGACAGGGCCCTCTAACTATGGCTACACCTTC. As protein: CASTPTGPSNYGYTF.

This chain connects TRBV7-9 to TRBJ1-1; D gene unclear. V was cut by 3 bases and J by 2 bases, with 10 bases left in between. The CDR3 is made up of 14 amino acids. CDR1 and CDR2 (germline): SEHNR, FQNEAQ (reference sequence). CDR3 nucleotide sequence: TGTGCCAGCAGCTTGAGCGGCTACAACACTGAAGCTTTCTTT. Protein: CASSLSGYNTEAFF.

The chain joins TRBV28 to TRBJ2-7; 8 bases are a match to TRBD2. The germline V gene has CDR1 MDHEN and CDR2 SYDVKM. Unmatched junction bases numbered 8, after V lost 5 bases and J lost 2 bases. The CDR3 runs to 15 residues. The CDR3 protein is CASSTTREGPYEQYF. The CDR3 DNA sequence: TGTGCCAGCAGTACCACCCGGGAGGGGCCCTACGAGCAGTACTTC.

This clone has only a few counts. V is TRBV28 and J is TRBJ1-6; D gene uncertain. The germline CDR1 and CDR2 sequences are MDHEN and SYDVKM. This CDR3 is 13 amino acids long. With 7 bases removed from V and 6 bases from J, the gap between germline ends came to 10 bases. CDR3 sequence: CASTLGSNSPLHF. Here the CDR3 DNA reads TGTGCCAGCACCTTGGGCAGTAATTCACCCCTCCACTTT.

The chain links TRBV28 to TRBJ2-7; perhaps TRBD2 as D (7 bases). V was cut by 5 bases and J by 0 bases, with 20 bases left in between. This CDR3 is built from 17 residues. Germline CDR1 reads MDHEN; CDR2 reads SYDVKM. In DNA, the CDR3 is TGTGCCAGCAGTCCCGTGGGGGGGGCTCTGAGCTCCTACGAGCAGTACTTC. Translating gives CASSPVGGALSSYEQYF.

The CDR3 region has the DNA TGTGCCAGCAGCGCACGGACTAGCTCCGGGGCAGATACGCAGTATTTT. Encoded protein: CASSARTSSGADTQYF. The chain has TRBV7-9 and TRBJ2-3; TRBD2 matches at 8 bases. The CDR3 runs to 16 residues. Germline lookup yields CDR1 SEHNR and CDR2 FQNEAQ (reference sequence). V shed 5 bases and J 4 bases; nucleotides not matched to a gene: 11.

CDR3 amino acids: CSARTHGDEQYF. The CDR3 DNA reads as TGCAGCGCTCGGACACATGGGGACGAGCAGTACTTC. The chain has TRBV29-1 and TRBJ2-7; a possible D gene is TRBD1 (5 bases). V lost 7 bases, J lost 5 bases, and 15 bases lay in between. Germline-derived CDR1 and CDR2 are SQVTM and ANQGSEA. The CDR3 contains 12 residues.

This clone was detected a few times. This chain uses TRBV18 with TRBJ1-4; D is uncertain. The CDR3 contains 14 residues. V was trimmed by 3 bases and J by 6 bases, leaving 11 bases between them. Per germline, CDR1 KGHSH and CDR2 LQKENI. The CDR3 is CASSPDPNDEKLFF. In nucleotides, the CDR3 is TGTGCCAGCTCACCGGACCCTAACGATGAAAAACTGTTTTTT.

The rearrangement joins TRBV9 to TRBJ2-1; tentative D call: TRBD1 (6 bases). Trimming pared 3 bases from V and 9 bases from J, leaving 19 bases between. The CDR3 is made up of 15 amino acids. The germline V gene encodes CDR1 SGDLS and CDR2 YYNGEE. For the CDR3, the DNA is TGTGCCAGCAGCGCCCCCGGATGGGGGCAGACTGAGCAGTTCTTC. Translating it yields CASSAPGWGQTEQFF.

The chain is built from TRBV5-5 and TRBJ1-1; possibly TRBD1 for D (5 bases). The CDR3 totals 12 residues. V was trimmed by 3 bases and J by 4 bases, leaving 7 bases between them. Looked up from germline, CDR1 is SGHKS and CDR2 is YYEKEE (reference sequence). DNA of the CDR3: TGTGCCAGCAGCTGGGGGGGCACTGAAGCTTTCTTT. This sequence encodes CASSWGGTEAFF. The whole variable domain, remainder taken from reference TRBV5-5 and TRBJ1-1, is DAGVTQSPTHLIKTRGQQVTLRCSPISGHKSVSWYQQVLGQGPQFIFQYYEKEERGRGNFPDRFSARQFPNYSSELNVNALLLGDSALYLCASSWGGTEAFFGQGTRLTVV.

The chain joins TRBV13 to TRBJ2-7, with 10 bases fitting TRBD1. The V gene's germline CDR1 is PRHDT and CDR2 FYEKMQ (reference sequence). The CDR3 has 14 amino acids. V dropped 8 bases and J dropped 4; count of bases not matched to a gene: 8. CDR3 protein: CASGTGTGAYEQYF. The CDR3 DNA sequence: TGTGCCAGCGGGACCGGGACAGGGGCATACGAGCAGTACTTC.

The rearrangement joins TRBV19 to TRBJ2-7, with 11 bases lining up with TRBD2. This CDR3 comprises 14 residues. Losses at the gene ends were 6 bases for V and 4 bases for J; bases not matched to a gene: 5. Germline values: CDR1 LNHDA, CDR2 SQIVND (reference sequence). The CDR3 DNA sequence: TGTGCCAGTAGCCTAGCGGGAGGTGGGTACGAGCAGTACTTC. Protein product: CASSLAGGGYEQYF.

The gene calls are TRBV5-5 and TRBJ2-2; weak D call: TRBD1 (6 bases). The germline gives CDR1 SGHKS, CDR2 YYEKEE (reference sequence). V was clipped by 1 base and J by 7 bases, with 11 bases between them. This CDR3 spans 14 amino acids. The CDR3 DNA is TGTGCCAGCAGCTTGTGGCAGGGGCACGGGGAGCTGTTTTTT. Translation: CASSLWQGHGELFF.

V gene TRBV6-6 combines with J gene TRBJ2-5, with 9 bases that match TRBD1. V was clipped by 5 bases and J by 1 base; unmatched bases: 5. The CDR3 covers 15 residues. The germline gives CDR1 MNHNY, CDR2 SVGAGI (reference sequence). CDR3 sequence reads: CASSDPDRGQETQYF. The CDR3, as DNA: TGTGCCAGCAGTGACCCGGACAGGGGCCAAGAGACCCAGTACTTC.

A remark on this clone: The same CDR3 is also encoded by other DNA sequences in this sample. V and J are TRBV5-4 and TRBJ2-3, with D uncertain. CDR1 and CDR2 from the germline V gene are SGHNT and YYREEE (reference sequence). V lost 4 bases, J lost 2 bases, and 5 bases lay in between. The CDR3 is made up of 12 amino acids. The CDR3 DNA is TGTGCCAGCAGCCTTTACACAGATACGCAGTATTTT. Encoded protein: CASSLYTDTQYF.

The CDR3, as DNA: TGTGCCAGCAGTGAATATAGGGACCAAGAGACCCAGTACTTC. Its translation: CASSEYRDQETQYF. The V gene is TRBV25-1, the J gene TRBJ2-5; D is undetermined. The germline V gene has CDR1 MGHDK and CDR2 SYGVNS. The germline V and J ends were trimmed by 0 bases and 0 bases, with 5 bases remaining between them. The length of the CDR3 is 14 residues.

The rearrangement links TRBV4-2 to TRBJ1-1; a possible D gene is TRBD1 (5 bases). CDR3 length: 14 residues. Germline loops: CDR1 LGHNA, CDR2 YNFKEQ. V lost 8 bases to trimming and J lost 0 bases, with 13 bases between them. The CDR3 sequence is CASWGGGLNTEAFF. CDR3 bases: TGTGCCAGCTGGGGCGGAGGGCTGAACACTGAAGCTTTCTTT.

CDR3 bases: TGTGCCAGCAGTTTGACAGGTTCGAACACTGAAGCTTTCTTT. This codes for CASSLTGSNTEAFF. J is TRBJ1-1 and V is TRBV6-5, with D possibly being TRBD1 (6 bases). Germline V gene lookup returns CDR1 MNHEY and CDR2 SVGAGI. This CDR3 contains 14 residues. Trimming removed 4 bases from V and 1 base from J, with 10 bases in between.